Listed below are T cell receptor beta chains from one sample, sequenced in a study of spatial heterogeneity in lung cancer. TCRdb used MiXCR to reprocess the 5' RACE reads, holding one entry per CDR3 protein. The table lists 8,000 to 10,000 distinct CDR3 sequences, 8.7% of them singletons. This material consisted of lung tumor tissue, taken at surgery. These receptors all come from a female donor with early-stage non-small cell lung cancer. CDR3s include the opening cysteine and the closing phenylalanine or tryptophan. The D gene is left open where the match is weak. Size is omitted from some rows. Given values are once, few, many or a class for expanded clones.

size	D	V	J	DNA	CDR3
medium-sized	TRBD1	TRBV5-1	TRBJ1-5	TGCGCCAGCAGCGTTGGGACAGGAAGGAATCAGCCCCAGCATTTT	CASSVGTGRNQPQHF
medium-sized	TRBD1	TRBV20-1	TRBJ1-4	TGCAGTGCTAGAGCCCTAAGGAGACAAAGGACAGGGGAAACTAATGAAAAACTGTTTTTT	CSARALRRQRTGETNEKLFF
NA	TRBD1	TRBV7-2	TRBJ2-1	TGTGCCAGCAGCCTTTACAGGGGGCACTTAACGGGTGAGCAGTTCTTC	CASSLYRGHLTGEQFF
many	NA	TRBV27	TRBJ2-3	TGTGCCAGCACCTATGGGTATACGCAGTATTTT	CASTYGYTQYF
many	NA	TRBV29-1	TRBJ1-1	TGCAGCGTTGCGAGGGCAGGGTGGGCTGAAGCTTTCTTT	CSVARAGWAEAFF
medium-sized	NA	TRBV12-3/TRBV12-4	TRBJ1-1	TGTGCCAGCAGTTTAGGTCCGAACACTGAAGCTTTCTTT	CASSLGPNTEAFF
many	TRBD1	TRBV30	TRBJ1-2	TGTGCCTGGAACAGGGGAGATGGCTACACCTTC	CAWNRGDGYTF
medium-sized	TRBD1	TRBV15	TRBJ1-3	TGTGCCACCAGCACAAACCAGGGGGCAAGAGGAAACACCATATATTTT	CATSTNQGARGNTIYF
NA	NA	TRBV29-1	TRBJ1-4	TGCAGCGTTGACCTGGGGGAAAAACTGTTTTTT	CSVDLGEKLFF
NA	NA	TRBV7-8	TRBJ2-7	TGTGCCAGCAGCTTAGTAGGTAGGCAATACTCCTACGAGCAGTACTTC	CASSLVGRQYSYEQYF
many	TRBD1	TRBV5-1	TRBJ1-5	TGCGCCAGCAGCTTGGATGGGGGACAGGGGATGCCCCAGCATTTT	CASSLDGGQGMPQHF
few	NA	TRBV5-1	TRBJ2-5	TGCGCCAGCCAGGGGAGAGGAGAGACCCAGTACTTC	CASQGRGETQYF
medium-sized	NA	TRBV5-6	TRBJ1-5	TGTGCCAGCAGCTTGCGGAGGAATCAGCCCCAGCATTTT	CASSLRRNQPQHF
NA	NA	TRBV7-3	TRBJ1-1	TGTGCCAGCAGACTGGAATTGGGCACTGAAGCTTTCTTT	CASRLELGTEAFF
medium-sized	TRBD1	TRBV28	TRBJ2-7	TGTGCCAGCAGTTCACCCCGTACAGGGGGCAGCGACGAGCAGTACTTC	CASSSPRTGGSDEQYF
many	TRBD2	TRBV2	TRBJ2-1	TGTGCCAGCAGTGAATACGGGACTAGCGGGGGCAATGAGCAGTTCTTC	CASSEYGTSGGNEQFF
many	NA	TRBV28	TRBJ1-2	TGTGCCAGCAGTTTACCCGGGACAAACTATGGCTACACCTTC	CASSLPGTNYGYTF
NA	TRBD1	TRBV28	TRBJ2-1	TGTGCCAGCAGTTCCCCGGACAGGGGAAGTTACAATGAGCAGTTCTTC	CASSSPDRGSYNEQFF
many	NA	TRBV7-6	TRBJ1-2	TGTGCCAGCACTGAGAGGGCAGGGGACTATGGCTACACCTTC	CASTERAGDYGYTF
NA	NA	TRBV6-2/TRBV6-3	TRBJ2-2	TGTGCCAGCAGAAAAGCCCCAAACACCGGGGAGCTGTTTTTT	CASRKAPNTGELFF
many	TRBD1	TRBV3-1	TRBJ2-3	TGTGCCAGCAGCCCCTGGGACAGAAAGGAGACAGATACGCAGTATTTT	CASSPWDRKETDTQYF
medium-sized	NA	TRBV2	TRBJ1-5	TGTGCCAGCCAGAGGGAGGGTAATCAGCCCCAGCATTTT	CASQREGNQPQHF
many	NA	TRBV7-9	TRBJ2-1	TGTGCCAGCAGCAGCATTCTCTCCTACAATGAGCAGTTCTTC	CASSSILSYNEQFF
medium-sized	TRBD2	TRBV11-3	TRBJ2-3	TGTGCCAGCAGCTCTAGCGGGGATACAGATACGCAGTATTTT	CASSSSGDTDTQYF
medium-sized	NA	TRBV27	TRBJ2-6	TGTGCCAGCAGTTGGACATACTCTGGGGCCAACGTCCTGACTTTC	CASSWTYSGANVLTF
few	NA	TRBV11-2	TRBJ1-1	TGTGCCAGCAGCTTAGATTTCCCAGGGACAACGAACACTGAAGCTTTCTTT	CASSLDFPGTTNTEAFF
many	TRBD2	TRBV5-1	TRBJ2-1	TGCGCCAGCAGCTTGCAGAGCCAGCGGGGGGGCCCTGATGAGCAGTTCTTC	CASSLQSQRGGPDEQFF
medium-sized	TRBD1	TRBV6-2/TRBV6-3	TRBJ1-5	TGTGCCAGCAGAGACCCCCAGGGGACAGGGGGCTATAGCAATCAGCCCCAGCATTTT	CASRDPQGTGGYSNQPQHF
many	TRBD2	TRBV18	TRBJ2-1	TGTGCCAGCTCACAGGGACTAGCGGGGGTAACTTTCTACAATGAGCAGTTCTTC	CASSQGLAGVTFYNEQFF
medium-sized	TRBD1	TRBV12-3/TRBV12-4	TRBJ1-5	TGTGCCAGCAGCCTGACAGGGGGCAATCAGCCCCAGCATTTT	CASSLTGGNQPQHF
many	TRBD1	TRBV2	TRBJ1-5	TGTGCCAGCAGTGGGGGGACAGACAATCAGCCCCAGCATTTT	CASSGGTDNQPQHF
medium-sized	NA	TRBV23-1	TRBJ1-1	TGCGCCAGCAGGTCACGGGGGGGCATGAACACTGAAGCTTTCTTT	CASRSRGGMNTEAFF
NA	NA	TRBV7-7	TRBJ2-1	TGTGCCAGCAGCAAAACCGGTTATACCTCCTACAATGAGCAGTTCTTC	CASSKTGYTSYNEQFF
many	TRBD2	TRBV5-1	TRBJ2-1	TGCGCCAGCAGCCTCGGGACTATGTACAATGAGCAGTTCTTC	CASSLGTMYNEQFF
NA	TRBD1	TRBV27	TRBJ1-5	TGTGCCAGCAGTAGATTAGGACAGGGAATTAATCAGCCCCAGCATTTT	CASSRLGQGINQPQHF
many	NA	TRBV7-2	TRBJ2-3	TGTGCCAGCAGCGCTCAAACAGATACGCAGTATTTT	CASSAQTDTQYF
NA	NA	TRBV4-3	TRBJ2-2	TGCGCCAGCAGCCGCATAAGTAACACCGGGGAGCTGTTTTTT	CASSRISNTGELFF
many	NA	TRBV7-2	TRBJ2-3	TGTGCCAGCAGCTCCACAGATACGCAGTATTTT	CASSSTDTQYF
NA	NA	TRBV30	TRBJ2-1	TGTGCCTGGAGTGTAGGTCTAGGAGACGATGAGCAGTTCTTC	CAWSVGLGDDEQFF
many	TRBD1	TRBV20-1	TRBJ1-1	TGCAGTGCTAGAGGCGGGACAGCGTCGAGGGCTGAAGCTTTCTTT	CSARGGTASRAEAFF
NA	TRBD2	TRBV4-1	TRBJ2-5	TGCGCCAGCAGCTTACTAGCGGCGGAAGAGACCCAGTACTTC	CASSLLAAEETQYF
medium-sized	TRBD1	TRBV20-1	TRBJ1-1	TGCAGTGCTAGATTAACCGGGACAGGGCCAACTTGGGCTTTCTTT	CSARLTGTGPTWAFF
medium-sized	TRBD1	TRBV6-1	TRBJ2-2	TGTGCCAGCAAAGAGGACAGGGGGCATACCGGGGAGCTGTTTTTT	CASKEDRGHTGELFF
many	NA	TRBV7-8	TRBJ2-7	TGTGCCAGCAGACTCGACAGCGTCTACGAGCAGTACTTC	CASRLDSVYEQYF
NA	TRBD1	TRBV23-1	TRBJ2-2	TGCGCCAGCAGGGACAGGGAAAGGGACACCGGGGAGCTGTTTTTT	CASRDRERDTGELFF
medium-sized	NA	TRBV7-2	TRBJ1-3	TGTGCCAGCAGCCCACAGACAGTCTCTGGAAACACCATATATTTT	CASSPQTVSGNTIYF
many	TRBD1	TRBV4-3	TRBJ2-2	TGCGCCAGCAGCCAAGATCTTGGGGGACAGGGGGCCCTAGGCGGGGAGCTGTTTTTT	CASSQDLGGQGALGGELFF
medium-sized	NA	TRBV12-3/TRBV12-4	TRBJ2-7	TGTGCCAGCAGTCACACGGGACACTCCTACGAGCAGTACTTC	CASSHTGHSYEQYF
NA	NA	TRBV6-1	TRBJ2-7	TGTGCCAGCAGTGAACCAGGCTACGAGCAGTACTTC	CASSEPGYEQYF
medium-sized	TRBD1	TRBV6-1	TRBJ1-1	TGTGCCAGCAGACAGGGGGCGATTATAACTGAAGCTTTCTTT	CASRQGAIITEAFF
medium-sized	TRBD1	TRBV10-3	TRBJ1-5	TGTGCCATCAGTGACGGACAGGGTGGCAATCAGCCCCAGCATTTT	CAISDGQGGNQPQHF
NA	TRBD2	TRBV6-2/TRBV6-3	TRBJ2-7	TGTGCCAGCAGTTACTCGACGACTACTAGCGGGGCCTACGAGCAGTACTTC	CASSYSTTTSGAYEQYF
few	TRBD1	TRBV4-2	TRBJ1-1	TGTGCCAGCAGCCAAGCGGAAAGGGATCTGAGGGACAGGGCAAGGGGGAACACTGAAGCTTTCTTT	CASSQAERDLRDRARGNTEAFF
medium-sized	TRBD2	TRBV7-8	TRBJ2-7	TGTGCCAGCAGCTTAGCGGGACTAGCGGGGGGTACCTACGAGCAGTACTTC	CASSLAGLAGGTYEQYF
few	TRBD1	TRBV5-4	TRBJ2-7	TGTGCCAGCAGCTTGGGACAGGGGTCCTGGGCCTACGAGCAGTACTTC	CASSLGQGSWAYEQYF
few	NA	TRBV6-6	TRBJ2-7	TGTGCCAGCAGTCCCTTTGGTAGCTACGAGCAGTACTTC	CASSPFGSYEQYF
NA	TRBD1	TRBV4-1	TRBJ1-2	TGCGCCAGCAGCCAAGATGGGACAGGGAACCACTATGGCTACACCTTC	CASSQDGTGNHYGYTF
medium-sized	NA	TRBV23-1	TRBJ2-3	TGCGCCAGCAGTCAATCTGGGACGAATACGCAGTATTTT	CASSQSGTNTQYF
NA	NA	TRBV5-6	TRBJ1-1	TGTGCCAGCAGCGGGGGCTGGAACACTGAAGCTTTCTTT	CASSGGWNTEAFF
medium-sized	NA	TRBV12-5	TRBJ2-3	TGTGCTAGTGTAAGACTAGTGAGCACAGATACGCAGTATTTT	CASVRLVSTDTQYF